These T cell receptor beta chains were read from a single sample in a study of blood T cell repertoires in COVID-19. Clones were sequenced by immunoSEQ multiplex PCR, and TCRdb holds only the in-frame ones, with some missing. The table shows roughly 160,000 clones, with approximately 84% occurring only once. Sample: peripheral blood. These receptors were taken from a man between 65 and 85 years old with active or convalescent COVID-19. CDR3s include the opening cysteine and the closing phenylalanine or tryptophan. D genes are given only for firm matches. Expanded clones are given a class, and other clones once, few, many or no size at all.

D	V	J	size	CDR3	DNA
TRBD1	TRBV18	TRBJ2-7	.	CASSPPGQGFNEQYF	TGTGCCAGCTCACCCCCGGGACAGGGATTTAACGAGCAGTACTTC
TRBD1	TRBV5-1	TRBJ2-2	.	CASSPQGHTGELFF	TGCGCCAGCAGCCCACAGGGGCACACCGGGGAGCTGTTTTTT
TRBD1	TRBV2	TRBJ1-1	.	CASRKGQGDGEAFF	TGTGCCAGCAGAAAAGGACAGGGGGACGGTGAAGCTTTCTTT
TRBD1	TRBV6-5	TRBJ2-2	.	CASRPGQKNTGELFF	TGTGCCAGCAGGCCGGGACAGAAGAACACCGGGGAGCTGTTTTTT
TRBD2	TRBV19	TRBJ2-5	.	CASNPGLVSETQYF	TGTGCCAGTAATCCGGGACTAGTGAGTGAGACCCAGTACTTC
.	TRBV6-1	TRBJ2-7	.	CASSEQAYEQYF	TGTGCCAGCAGTGAACAAGCGTACGAGCAGTACTTC
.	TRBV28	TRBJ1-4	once	CASSPRDTIEKLFF	TGTGCCAGCAGTCCCCGGGACACAATTGAAAAACTGTTTTTT
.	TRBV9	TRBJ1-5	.	CASSVVGEVNQPQHF	TGTGCCAGCAGCGTAGTCGGAGAGGTTAATCAGCCCCAGCATTTT
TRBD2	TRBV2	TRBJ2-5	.	CASSEAGTSGSETQYF	TGTGCCAGCAGTGAAGCCGGGACTAGCGGGAGCGAGACCCAGTACTTC
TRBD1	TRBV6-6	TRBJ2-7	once	CASQDRQIYEQYF	TGTGCCTCACAGGACAGGCAAATCTACGAGCAGTACTTC
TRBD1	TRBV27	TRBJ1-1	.	CASSSGTGKMTTEAFF	TGTGCCAGCAGTTCCGGGACAGGGAAGATGACCACTGAAGCTTTCTTT
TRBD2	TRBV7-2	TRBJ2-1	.	CASSLDGSGSRRNEQFF	TGTGCCAGCAGCTTAGATGGTAGCGGGAGTCGACGCAATGAGCAGTTCTTC
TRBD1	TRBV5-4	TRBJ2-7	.	CASSSTTGAYEQYF	TGTGCCAGCAGCTCAACGACAGGGGCCTACGAGCAGTACTTC
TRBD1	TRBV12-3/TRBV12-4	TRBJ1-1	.	CASSLTTGQKVF	TGTGCCAGCAGTTTAACGACAGGGCAGAAGGTCTTT
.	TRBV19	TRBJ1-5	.	CASSSRHLDQPQHF	TGTGCCAGTAGTTCAAGACATTTGGATCAGCCCCAGCATTTT
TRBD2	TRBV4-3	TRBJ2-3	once	CASSAETSGGFTDTQYF	TGCGCCAGCAGCGCGGAGACTAGCGGGGGGTTCACAGATACGCAGTATTTT
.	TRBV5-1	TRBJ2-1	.	CASSGLAFYNEQFF	TGCGCCAGCAGCGGGCTAGCGTTCTACAATGAGCAGTTCTTC
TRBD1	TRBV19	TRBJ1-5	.	CASSIPGQAFWAQHF	TGTGCCAGTAGTATTCCGGGACAGGCCTTTTGGGCCCAGCATTTT
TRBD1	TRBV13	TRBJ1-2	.	CASSLRDRGIGGGYTF	TGTGCCAGCAGCTTAAGAGACAGGGGGATAGGTGGTGGCTACACCTTC
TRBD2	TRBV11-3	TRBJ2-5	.	CASSLEATSGSPQETQYF	TGTGCCAGCAGCTTAGAGGCGACTAGCGGGAGTCCCCAAGAGACCCAGTACTTC
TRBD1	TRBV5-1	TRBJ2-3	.	CASSRGPRQGFTDTQYF	TGCGCCAGCAGCCGTGGACCGAGACAGGGCTTCACAGATACGCAGTATTTT
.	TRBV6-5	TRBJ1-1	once	CASLRGTNTEAFF	TGTGCCAGCCTACGGGGGACGAACACTGAAGCTTTCTTT
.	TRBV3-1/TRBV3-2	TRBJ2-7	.	CASSQGPGEQYF	TGTGCCAGCAGCCAGGGTCCGGGCGAGCAGTACTTC
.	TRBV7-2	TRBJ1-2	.	CASSLRDNNYGYTF	TGTGCCAGCAGCTTAAGAGACAATAACTATGGCTACACCTTC
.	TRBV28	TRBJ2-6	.	CASRTVPSGANVLTF	TGTGCCAGCAGGACAGTGCCCTCTGGGGCCAACGTCCTGACTTTC
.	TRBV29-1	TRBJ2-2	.	CSVTGTPNTGELFF	TGCAGCGTCACCGGGACACCGAACACCGGGGAGCTGTTTTTT
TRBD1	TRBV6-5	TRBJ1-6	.	CASSYEQGGNSPLHF	TGTGCCAGCAGTTACGAACAGGGGGGAAATTCACCCCTCCACTTT
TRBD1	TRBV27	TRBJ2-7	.	CASIERTGGLVSRDEQYF	TGTGCCAGCATTGAGAGGACAGGGGGTTTAGTTTCACGGGACGAGCAGTACTTC
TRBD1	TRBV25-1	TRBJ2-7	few	CASSAGQGVPYEQYF	TGTGCCAGCAGTGCGGGACAGGGGGTTCCCTACGAGCAGTACTTC
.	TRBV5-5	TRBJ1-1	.	CASSLAETWDMNTEAFF	TGTGCCAGCAGCTTGGCGGAGACGTGGGACATGAACACTGAAGCTTTCTTT
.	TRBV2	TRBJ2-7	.	CASSESAGGNSYEQYF	TGTGCCAGCAGTGAATCGGCTGGGGGCAACTCCTACGAGCAGTACTTC
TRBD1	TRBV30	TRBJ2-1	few	CAWTLRDRGRSEQFF	TGTGCCTGGACCCTCCGGGACAGGGGGCGAAGTGAGCAGTTCTTC
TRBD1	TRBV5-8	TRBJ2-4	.	CASIHRGRLAKNIQYF	TGTGCCAGCATCCACAGGGGCCGACTAGCCAAAAACATTCAGTACTTC
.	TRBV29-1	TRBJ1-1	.	CSAPIGGADRLTEAFF	TGCAGCGCCCCGATTGGGGGGGCAGACAGATTGACTGAAGCTTTCTTT
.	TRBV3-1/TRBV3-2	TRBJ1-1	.	CASSPSPTRKNTEAFF	TGTGCCAGCAGCCCCTCACCGACAAGGAAGAACACTGAAGCTTTCTTT
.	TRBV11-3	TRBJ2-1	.	CASSWSGAYNEQFF	TGTGCCAGCAGCTGGAGCGGTGCCTACAATGAGCAGTTCTTC
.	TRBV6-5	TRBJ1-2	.	CASSYGRLANYGYTF	TGTGCCAGCAGTTACGGCAGGCTCGCTAACTATGGCTACACCTTC
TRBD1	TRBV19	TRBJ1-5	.	CASSQGWDRENQPQHF	TGTGCCAGTAGTCAAGGGTGGGACAGAGAGAATCAGCCCCAGCATTTT